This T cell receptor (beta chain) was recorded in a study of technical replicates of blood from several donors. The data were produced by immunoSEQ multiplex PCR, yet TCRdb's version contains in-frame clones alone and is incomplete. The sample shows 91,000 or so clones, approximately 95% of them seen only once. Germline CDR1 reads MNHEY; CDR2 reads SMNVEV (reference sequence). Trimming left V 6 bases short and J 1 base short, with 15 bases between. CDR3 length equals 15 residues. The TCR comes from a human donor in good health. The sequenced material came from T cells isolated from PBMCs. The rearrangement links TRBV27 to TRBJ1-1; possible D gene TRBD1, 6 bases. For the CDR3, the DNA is TGTGCCAGCAGCATATCCCAGGGGCCGAACACTGAAGCTTTCTTT. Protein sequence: CASSISQGPNTEAFF.